Listed here is a single T cell receptor beta chain. Its cognate antigen is unknown. MiXCR, run by TCRdb on the RACE reads, gives a single entry per CDR3 protein. The sample holds about 380,000 distinct CDR3 sequences, more than 4.5% seen once. The record originates from a study of human T cells and chemical hapten exposure. Background on the study: DPC (0.01%) was patch tested on the upper back and read at 6 days. Notes on the study in general: Unchanged with DPC sensitization were TCRs above 1 in 1000 frequency. Significantly more large CDR3 similarity clusters arose among expanded TCRs than among controls.

Germline V CDR1 and CDR2: LGHNA, YNFKEQ. The CDR3 consists of 16 residues. Trimming removed 1 base at V and 7 bases at J, with 14 bases between. Time point meaning: pre-sensitization, week 0. Treatment meaning: therapeutic diphenylcyclopropenone sensitization with weekly scalp DPC. Each patch test followed a blood draw. Sequencing used whole blood, obtained in connection with sensitization to the hapten diphenylcyclopropenone (DPC). The sequence was collected from a woman aged 45-65 years with alopecia areata. Some clones in this sample may be carry-over from other donors' samples. V and J are TRBV4-2 and TRBJ1-6; D gene unclear. CDR3 residues: CASSQVDGNRNSPLHF. CDR3 in DNA: TGTGCCAGCAGCCAAGTGGATGGAAATCGCAATTCACCCCTCCACTTT.